This TCR beta chain came from a study of molecular identifiers for immune sequencing clone quantification. Study results and caveats: Spiked-in Jurkat TCR RNA corresponding to one cell was reported as detectable against about 1 million naive cells.

V was trimmed by 5 bases and J by 0 bases, leaving 14 bases between them. Germline V gene data show CDR1 as DFQATT and CDR2 as SNEGSKA (reference sequence). The CDR3 sequence is 14 residues long. Turning to this clonotype: Its antigen remains unknown.

Sorting defined naive CD8 T cells as CD8+CD4-CCR7+CD45RA+. TCRdb re-derived calls from the PCR reads in MiXCR, one entry per CDR3 protein. Here the sample spans some 590,000 distinct CDR3 sequences, less than 30% being singletons. The receptor was derived from a human donor in good health. Some libraries in this study had Jurkat cell RNA spiked in. The chain uses TRBV20-1 and TRBJ2-7; D perhaps matches TRBD2 (6 bases). Sample: naive CD8+ T cells from blood, with Jurkat cell RNA spiked in. Subset reported: FACS-sorted CD8+CD4-CCR7+CD45RA+ naive T cells. In DNA, the CDR3 is TGCAGTGCTGAAGCCGGGACTCACTCCTACGAGCAGTACTTC. This encodes CSAEAGTHSYEQYF.